This T cell receptor beta chain comes out of a study of T cell changes during pregnancy in multiple sclerosis. The CDR3 totals 14 residues. Germline V gives CDR1 ENHRY, CDR2 SYGVKD. V was cut by 6 bases and J by 7 bases, with 16 bases left in between. Produced via immunoSEQ multiplex PCR; TCRdb's table is partial and in-frame only. Here the sample spans over 65,000 clones, approximately 90% being singletons. This chain connects TRBV10-3 to TRBJ1-3; D gene uncertain. Specimen: peripheral blood, collected in the first trimester of pregnancy. The clonotype comes from a female donor with multiple sclerosis, enrolled in a pregnancy study. The CDR3 nucleotides read TGTGCCATCAGCACGAGCCCTGGTGCTAACACCATATATTTT. As protein: CAISTSPGANTIYF.